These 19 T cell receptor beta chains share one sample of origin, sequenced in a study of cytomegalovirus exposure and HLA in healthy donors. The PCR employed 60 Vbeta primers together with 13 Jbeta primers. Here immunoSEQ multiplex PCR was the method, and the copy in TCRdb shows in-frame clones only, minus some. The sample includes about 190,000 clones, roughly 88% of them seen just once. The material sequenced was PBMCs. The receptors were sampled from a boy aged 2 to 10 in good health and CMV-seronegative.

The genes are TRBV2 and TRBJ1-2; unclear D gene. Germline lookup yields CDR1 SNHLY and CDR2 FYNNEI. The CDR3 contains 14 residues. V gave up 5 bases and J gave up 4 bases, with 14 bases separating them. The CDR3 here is CASSPDKLFYGYTF. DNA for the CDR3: TGTGCCAGCAGTCCCGACAAGTTATTCTATGGCTACACCTTC.

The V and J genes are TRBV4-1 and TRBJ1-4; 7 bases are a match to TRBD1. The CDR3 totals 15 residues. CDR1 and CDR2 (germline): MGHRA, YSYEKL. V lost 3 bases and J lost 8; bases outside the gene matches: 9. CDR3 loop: CASSQRRAGGEKLFF. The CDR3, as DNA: TGCGCCAGCAGCCAGAGGCGGGCAGGGGGAGAAAAACTGTTTTTT.

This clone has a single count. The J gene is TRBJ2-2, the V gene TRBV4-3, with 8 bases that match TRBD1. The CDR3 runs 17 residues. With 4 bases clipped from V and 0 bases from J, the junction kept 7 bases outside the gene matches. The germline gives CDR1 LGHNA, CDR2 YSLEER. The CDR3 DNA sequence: TGCGCCAGCAGCCGTCGTACAGGGGGTTCGAACACCGGGGAGCTGTTTTTT. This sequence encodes CASSRRTGGSNTGELFF.

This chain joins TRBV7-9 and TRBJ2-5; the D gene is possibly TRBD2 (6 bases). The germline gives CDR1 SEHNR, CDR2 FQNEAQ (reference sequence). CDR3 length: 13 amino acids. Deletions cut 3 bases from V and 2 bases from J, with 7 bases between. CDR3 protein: CASSFREQETQYF. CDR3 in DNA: TGTGCCAGCAGCTTCCGGGAGCAAGAGACCCAGTACTTC.

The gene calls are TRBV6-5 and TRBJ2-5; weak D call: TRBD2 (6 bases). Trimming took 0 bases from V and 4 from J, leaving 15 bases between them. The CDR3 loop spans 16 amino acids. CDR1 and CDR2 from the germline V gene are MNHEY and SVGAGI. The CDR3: CASSYSIRGTRETQYF. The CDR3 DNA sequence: TGTGCCAGCAGTTACTCGATCCGGGGGACCCGAGAGACCCAGTACTTC.

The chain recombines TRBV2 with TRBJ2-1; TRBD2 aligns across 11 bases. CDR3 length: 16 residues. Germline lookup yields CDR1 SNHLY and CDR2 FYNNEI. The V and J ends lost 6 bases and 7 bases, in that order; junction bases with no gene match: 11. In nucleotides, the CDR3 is TGTGCCAGCAGGGTCACTAGCGGGAGATCTCCTAATGAGCAGTTCTTC. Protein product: CASRVTSGRSPNEQFF. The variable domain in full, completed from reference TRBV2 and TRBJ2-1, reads EPEVTQTPSHQVTQMGQEVILRCVPISNHLYFYWYRQILGQKVEFLVSFYNNEISEKSEIFDDQFSVERPDGSNFTLKIRSTKLEDSAMYFCASRVTSGRSPNEQFFGPGTRLTVL.

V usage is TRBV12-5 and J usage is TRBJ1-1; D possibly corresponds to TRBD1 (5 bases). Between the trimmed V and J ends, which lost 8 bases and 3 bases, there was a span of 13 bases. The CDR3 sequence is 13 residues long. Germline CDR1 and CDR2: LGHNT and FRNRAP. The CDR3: CASRGGGDTEAFF. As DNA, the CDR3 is TGTGCTAGTCGGGGTGGAGGGGACACTGAAGCTTTCTTT.

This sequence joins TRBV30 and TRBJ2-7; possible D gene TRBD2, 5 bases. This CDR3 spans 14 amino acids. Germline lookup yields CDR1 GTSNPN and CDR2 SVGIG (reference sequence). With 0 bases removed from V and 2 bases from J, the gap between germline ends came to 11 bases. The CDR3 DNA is TGTGCCTGGAGTGTACTCGGGATTACCTACGAGCAGTACTTC. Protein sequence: CAWSVLGITYEQYF.

CDR3 protein: CASSLSRMETQYF. The CDR3 DNA is TGTGCCAGCAGCTTGTCTAGGATGGAGACCCAGTACTTC. This chain joins TRBV5-4 and TRBJ2-5, with D hard to call. The ends were cut back, 1 base at V and 5 bases at J, with 9 bases in the middle. Looked up from germline, CDR1 is SGHNT and CDR2 is YYREEE (reference sequence). CDR3 size: 13 residues.

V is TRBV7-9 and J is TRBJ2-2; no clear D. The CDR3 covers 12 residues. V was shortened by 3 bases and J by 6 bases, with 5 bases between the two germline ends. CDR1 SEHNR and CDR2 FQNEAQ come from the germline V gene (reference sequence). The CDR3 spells CASSFSSGELFF. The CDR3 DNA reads TGTGCCAGCAGCTTTTCGTCCGGGGAGCTGTTTTTT.

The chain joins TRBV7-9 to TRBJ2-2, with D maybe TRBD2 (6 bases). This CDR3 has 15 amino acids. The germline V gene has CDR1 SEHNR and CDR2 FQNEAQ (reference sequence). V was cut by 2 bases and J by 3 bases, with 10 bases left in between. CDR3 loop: CASSLSREHTGELFF. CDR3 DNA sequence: TGTGCCAGCAGCTTAAGCCGGGAGCACACCGGGGAGCTGTTTTTT.

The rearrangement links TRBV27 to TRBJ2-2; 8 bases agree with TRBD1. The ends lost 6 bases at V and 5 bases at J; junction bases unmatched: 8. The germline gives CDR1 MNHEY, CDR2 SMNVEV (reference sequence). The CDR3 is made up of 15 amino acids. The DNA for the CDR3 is TGTGCCAGCAGCCCTGACAGGGGTTCGACCGGGGAGCTGTTTTTT. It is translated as CASSPDRGSTGELFF.

The CDR3, as DNA: TGTGCCATCAGCGAAGGGACAGCTGAAGCTTTCTTT. Translation gives CAISEGTAEAFF. The chain recombines TRBV10-3 with TRBJ1-1; 7 bases align to TRBD1. V shed 6 bases and J 6 bases; nucleotides not matched to a gene: 4. CDR1 ENHRY and CDR2 SYGVKD come from the germline V gene. This CDR3 region has 12 residues.

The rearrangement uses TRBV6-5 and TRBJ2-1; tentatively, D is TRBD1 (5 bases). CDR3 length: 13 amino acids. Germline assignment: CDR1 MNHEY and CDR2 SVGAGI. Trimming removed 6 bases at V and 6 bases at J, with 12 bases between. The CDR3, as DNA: TGTGCCAGCAGCCAGGGAACATTCAATGAGCAGTTCTTC. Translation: CASSQGTFNEQFF.

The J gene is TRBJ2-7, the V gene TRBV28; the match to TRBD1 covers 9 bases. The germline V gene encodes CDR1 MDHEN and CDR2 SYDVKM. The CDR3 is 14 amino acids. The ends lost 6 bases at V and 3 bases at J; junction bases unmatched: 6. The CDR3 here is CASRLGTGNYEQYF. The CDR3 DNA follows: TGTGCCAGCAGACTCGGGACAGGGAACTACGAGCAGTACTTC.

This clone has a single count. CDR3 sequence (DNA): TGTGCCAGCAGTACCGGGACAGGGTATGGCTACACCTTC. It encodes CASSTGTGYGYTF. This chain joins TRBV6-6 and TRBJ1-2, with 9 bases that match TRBD1. J lost 5 bases, V lost 5 bases, and 3 bases had no gene match. The germline V gene encodes CDR1 MNHNY and CDR2 SVGAGI (reference sequence). This CDR3 region has 13 residues.

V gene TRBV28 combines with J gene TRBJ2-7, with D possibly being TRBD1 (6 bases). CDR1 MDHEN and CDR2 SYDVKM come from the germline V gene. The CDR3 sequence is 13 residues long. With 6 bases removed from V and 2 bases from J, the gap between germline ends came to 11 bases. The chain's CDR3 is CASSTGFPYEQYF. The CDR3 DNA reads TGTGCCAGCAGCACAGGGTTCCCCTACGAGCAGTACTTC.

The CDR3 DNA follows: TGTGCCAGTAGTATCTTTTCCTACGACAGCCCTCATGGCTACACCTTC. Protein product: CASSIFSYDSPHGYTF. V is TRBV19 and J is TRBJ1-2; D is perhaps TRBD1 (5 bases). The germline V and J ends were trimmed by 3 bases and 6 bases, with 20 bases remaining between them. Germline-derived CDR1 and CDR2 are LNHDA and SQIVND (reference sequence). The CDR3 runs 16 residues.

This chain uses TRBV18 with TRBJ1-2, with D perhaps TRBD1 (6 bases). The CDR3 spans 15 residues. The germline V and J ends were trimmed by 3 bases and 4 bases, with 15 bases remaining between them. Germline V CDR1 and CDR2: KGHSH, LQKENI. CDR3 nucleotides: TGTGCCAGCTCACCTGTGACAGGCCCCGGCTATGGCTACACCTTC. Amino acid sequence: CASSPVTGPGYGYTF. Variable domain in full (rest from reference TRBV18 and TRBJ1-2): NAGVMQNPRHLVRRRGQEARLRCSPMKGHSHVYWYRQLPEEGLKFMVYLQKENIIDESGMPKERFSAEFPKEGPSILRIQQVVRGDSAAYFCASSPVTGPGYGYTFGSGTRLTVV.